Sequencing of this T cell receptor beta chain was carried out in a study of shared clonotypes between healthy human individuals. Repertoires were generated with immunoSEQ multiplex PCR, while TCRdb's copy carries only in-frame clones and drops some. Here the sample spans under 2,500,000 clones, 90% to 97% being singletons. The CDR3 covers 15 residues. J gave up 5 bases and V 10 bases, and 14 bases lay outside the gene matches. The germline gives CDR1 MNHNS, CDR2 SASEGT. The chain joins TRBV6-1 to TRBJ1-1; 9 bases align to TRBD1. This TCR derives from a man aged 18 to 30 in good health. Sequenced sample: naive CD4+ T cells sorted from blood. This sample's subset: CD45RA+ positively selected. Written as DNA, the CDR3 is TGTGCCATCTTGGGACAGGGAGAAGCCCGGACTGAAGCTTTCTTT. Translated, it gives CAILGQGEARTEAFF.